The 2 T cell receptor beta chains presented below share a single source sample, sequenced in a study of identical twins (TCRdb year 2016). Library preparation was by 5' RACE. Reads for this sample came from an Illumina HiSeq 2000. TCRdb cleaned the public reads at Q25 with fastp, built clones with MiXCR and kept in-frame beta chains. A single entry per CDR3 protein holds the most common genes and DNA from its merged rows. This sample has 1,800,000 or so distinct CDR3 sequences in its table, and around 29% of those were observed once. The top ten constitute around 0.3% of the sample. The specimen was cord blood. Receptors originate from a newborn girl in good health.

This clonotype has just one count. The CDR3 loop reads CASRNGLEQYF. The CDR3 DNA sequence: TGTGCCAGCAGGAACGGACTCGAGCAGTACTTC. The chain employs TRBV28 and TRBJ2-4, with D tentatively TRBD2 (5 bases). The end of the DNA fits TRBJ2-7 better, so the J call may be wrong. Germline CDR1 reads MDHEN; CDR2 reads SYDVKM. This CDR3 contains 11 residues.

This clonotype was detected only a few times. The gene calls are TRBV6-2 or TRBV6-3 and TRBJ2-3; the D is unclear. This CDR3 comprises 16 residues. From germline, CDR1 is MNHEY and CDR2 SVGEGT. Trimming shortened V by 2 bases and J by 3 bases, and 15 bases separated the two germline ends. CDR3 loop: CASSYRRLTRTDTQYF. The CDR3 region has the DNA TGTGCCAGCAGTTACCGGCGGCTCACGAGGACAGATACGCAGTATTTT.